The next 27 T cell receptor beta chains were all read from a single sample in a study of CD8 T cells in ankylosing spondylitis. A single record per CDR3 protein comes from TCRdb applying MiXCR to the 5' RACE reads. The table records just over 350,000 distinct CDR3 sequences, more than 20% of them present only once. The sample consisted of blood, either unsorted or a sorted T cell fraction (not recorded which). The source is a male donor with ankylosing spondylitis or in good health (not recorded which).

This clonotype was detected only a few times. The chain recombines TRBV6-1 with TRBJ2-2; D tentatively reads TRBD1 or TRBD2 (5 bases each). The V end was cut by 7 bases, the J end by 1 base, with 13 bases between. The CDR3 loop spans 15 amino acids. Germline V gene sequence: CDR1 MNHNS, CDR2 SASEGT. The CDR3 is CASISGTGNTGELFF. The CDR3 nucleotides read TGTGCCAGCATCTCTGGGACGGGGAACACCGGGGAGCTGTTTTTT.

The gene calls are TRBV30 and TRBJ1-1; maybe TRBD1 (6 bases). This CDR3 region has 13 residues. From germline, CDR1 is GTSNPN and CDR2 SVGIG (reference sequence). CDR3 loop: CAVQGHGGTEAFF. The CDR3 nucleotides are TGTGCAGTACAGGGACACGGGGGGACTGAAGCTTTCTTT. Using reference TRBV30 and TRBJ1-1 for the parts outside the CDR3, the full variable domain is SQTIHQWPATLVQPVGSPLSLECTVEGTSNPNLYWYRQAAGRGLQLLFYSVGIGQISSEVPQNLSASRPQDRQFILSSKKLLLSDSGFYLCAVQGHGGTEAFFGQGTRLTVV.

This clonotype came up many times. The genes are TRBV12-3 or TRBV12-4 and TRBJ2-5; D not resolved. Trimming removed 3 bases at V and 5 bases at J, with 10 bases between. The CDR3 has 13 residues. CDR3 in DNA: TGTGCCAGCAGTTTTAGGGTCCGGGAGACCCAGTACTTC. Protein: CASSFRVRETQYF.

This clonotype was found many times. The gene calls are TRBV10-3 and TRBJ2-7; D is unresolved. Germline CDR1 and CDR2: ENHRY and SYGVKD. The CDR3 loop spans 12 amino acids. Deletions cut 2 bases from V and 3 bases from J, with 5 bases between. CDR3 nucleotide sequence: TGTGCCATCAGTGAGATCGGCTACGAGCAGTACTTC. The encoded protein is CAISEIGYEQYF.

The V gene is TRBV20-1, the J gene TRBJ2-7; D is unresolved. CDR1 and CDR2 from the germline V gene are DFQATT and SNEGSKA (reference sequence). V gave up 2 bases and J gave up 2 bases, with 10 bases separating them. This CDR3 is 13 amino acids long. The CDR3 here is CSARLGFAYEQYF. CDR3 coding DNA: TGCAGTGCTAGATTGGGTTTCGCCTACGAGCAGTACTTC.

The rearrangement uses TRBV10-3 and TRBJ2-7, with D perhaps matching TRBD2 (7 bases). This CDR3 has 15 residues. Germline CDR1 and CDR2: ENHRY and SYGVKD. V was shortened by 3 bases and J by 2 bases, with 14 bases between the two germline ends. This CDR3 is CAISDVGGTTYEQYF. CDR3 DNA: TGTGCCATCAGTGATGTCGGGGGGACAACCTACGAGCAGTACTTC.

V is TRBV9 and J is TRBJ2-2; 7 bases are shared with TRBD2. CDR3 length: 17 residues. V trimming: 0 bases; J trimming: 1 base; junction bases outside the gene matches: 6. Germline V gene lookup returns CDR1 SGDLS and CDR2 YYNGEE. Written as DNA, the CDR3 is TGTGCCAGCAGCGTAGTAGATTGGGGGGGGAACACCGGGGAGCTGTTTTTT. Amino acid sequence: CASSVVDWGGNTGELFF.

This clonotype was seen more than once but under ten times. The chain links TRBV5-5 to TRBJ1-2; 7 bases are a match to TRBD1. V was pared by 4 bases and J by 5 bases, with 17 bases of the junction left unmatched. Germline-derived CDR1 and CDR2 are SGHKS and YYEKEE (reference sequence). The CDR3 contains 17 residues. The CDR3 protein is CASSLGALLGQQYGYTF. DNA of the CDR3: TGTGCCAGCAGCCTTGGTGCATTACTGGGACAGCAGTATGGCTACACCTTC.

This chain connects TRBV9 to TRBJ2-7; possibly TRBD1 or TRBD2 for D (5 bases each). The CDR3 totals 14 residues. CDR1 is SGDLS, CDR2 YYNGEE, per germline. Trimming shortened V by 0 bases and J by 2 bases, and 9 bases separated the two germline ends. The CDR3 loop is CASSVGGEPYEQYF. The CDR3 region has the DNA TGTGCCAGCAGCGTAGGAGGGGAGCCCTACGAGCAGTACTTC.

V gene TRBV11-2 combines with J gene TRBJ2-2; D is unclear. Germline V gives CDR1 SGHAT, CDR2 FQNNGV. CDR3 length equals 15 residues. Between the trimmed V and J ends, which lost 5 bases and 1 base, there was a span of 11 bases. The CDR3 sequence is CASSPPPENTGELFF. The CDR3 DNA reads TGTGCCAGCAGCCCCCCCCCGGAGAACACCGGGGAGCTGTTTTTT.

This clonotype has just a few counts. This chain uses TRBV4-2 with TRBJ1-2; 7 bases line up with TRBD1. The junction had 5 bases not matched to a gene; V was cut back by 3 bases and J by 1 base. The CDR3 spans 15 residues. CDR1 is LGHNA, CDR2 YNFKEQ, per germline. In DNA form, the CDR3 reads TGTGCCAGCAGCCACAACCGGGACAGTAACTATGGCTACACCTTC. This translates into CASSHNRDSNYGYTF.

The V gene is TRBV29-1, the J gene TRBJ1-2; D is uncertain. Germline V CDR1 and CDR2: SQVTM, ANQGSEA. The ends were cut back, 5 bases at V and 7 bases at J, with 17 bases in the middle. The CDR3 spans 13 residues. The DNA for the CDR3 is TGCAGCGTTAGTACCACAGAGCCTATTGGCTACACCTTC. Its translation is CSVSTTEPIGYTF. Variable domain in full (rest from reference TRBV29-1 and TRBJ1-2): SAVISQKPSRDICQRGTSLTIQCQVDSQVTMMFWYRQQPGQSLTLIATANQGSEATYESGFVIDKFPISRPNLTFSTLTVSNMSPEDSSIYLCSVSTTEPIGYTFGSGTRLTVV.

The chain carries TRBV10-1 and TRBJ2-3, with D maybe TRBD1 (6 bases). Trimming left V 2 bases short and J 3 bases short, with 15 bases between. Germline V CDR1 and CDR2: WNHNN, SYGVQD (reference sequence). This CDR3 spans 16 amino acids. CDR3 DNA: TGCGCCAGCAGTGAGCAGGGGCAGCTTATGACAGATACGCAGTATTTT. Protein: CASSEQGQLMTDTQYF.

The rearrangement uses TRBV10-2 and TRBJ2-3; TRBD2 aligns across 8 bases. V lost 4 bases to trimming and J lost 3 bases; unmatched junction nucleotides: 6. Germline CDR1 WSHSY, CDR2 SAAADI. The CDR3 is made up of 15 amino acids. The CDR3 DNA reads as TGCGCCAGCAGTGTGGCGGGGGGAGAGACAGATACGCAGTATTTT. This sequence encodes CASSVAGGETDTQYF.

At least ten counts were recorded for this clonotype. The rearrangement uses TRBV29-1 and TRBJ2-7, with 8 bases aligning to TRBD1. CDR1 and CDR2 (germline): SQVTM, ANQGSEA. This CDR3 is 14 amino acids long. V lost 6 bases, J lost 1 base, and 8 bases stayed unmatched. The CDR3 reads CSVASDRESYEQYF. The CDR3 DNA is TGCAGCGTCGCCTCGGACAGGGAATCCTACGAGCAGTACTTC.

The gene calls are TRBV6-1 and TRBJ2-1, with 15 nucleotides matching TRBD2. The CDR3 covers 15 residues. The germline gives CDR1 MNHNS, CDR2 SASEGT. After removal of 7 bases from V and 9 bases from J, the junction contained 7 bases not matched to a gene. This chain's CDR3 is CASKRTSGGATEQFF. In DNA, the CDR3 is TGTGCCAGCAAGAGGACTAGCGGGGGGGCCACTGAGCAGTTCTTC.

The gene calls are TRBV20-1 and TRBJ2-1; 10 bases are shared with TRBD2. Germline trimming cut 6 bases from V and 7 bases from J; bases unmatched to any gene: 15. The CDR3 is 16 amino acids. CDR1 and CDR2 from the germline V gene are DFQATT and SNEGSKA (reference sequence). CDR3 DNA sequence: TGCAGTGCCAGAAGTCCAGCGGGGGGGCTGTGGAATGAGCAGTTCTTC. It is translated as CSARSPAGGLWNEQFF.

This clonotype was observed a few times. V is TRBV29-1 and J is TRBJ1-2; 7 bases are shared with TRBD1. The J segment lost 4 bases and the V segment lost 0 bases, leaving 11 bases of the junction unmatched. Germline V lookup: CDR1 SQVTM, CDR2 ANQGSEA. The CDR3 has 16 amino acids. The CDR3 region is CSVEEQMDRQGYGYTF. In nucleotides, the CDR3 is TGCAGCGTTGAAGAACAAATGGACAGGCAGGGCTATGGCTACACCTTC.

This clonotype was counted a few times. The chain recombines TRBV29-1 with TRBJ2-7; tentative D call: TRBD1 (6 bases). Trimming shortened V by 1 base and J by 4 bases, and 11 bases separated the two germline ends. Germline lookup yields CDR1 SQVTM and CDR2 ANQGSEA. The CDR3 is 13 amino acids. CDR3 sequence (DNA): TGCAGCGTTGAAGTAGGACAGCCTTACGAGCAGTACTTC. This codes for CSVEVGQPYEQYF.

This clonotype was observed a few times. The chain is built from TRBV7-9 and TRBJ2-7; TRBD1 might be the D (6 bases). V lost 5 bases, J lost 2 bases, and 13 bases lay in between. In germline, CDR1 is SEHNR, CDR2 FQNEAQ (reference sequence). The CDR3 consists of 14 residues. The CDR3, as DNA: TGTGCCAGCAGCGAGACAGGAACCACCTACGAGCAGTACTTC. Translation: CASSETGTTYEQYF.

V usage is TRBV13 and J usage is TRBJ2-5; possible D gene TRBD1, 5 bases. CDR1 is PRHDT and CDR2 is FYEKMQ in the germline V gene (reference sequence). The CDR3 spans 15 residues. Trimming shortened V by 5 bases and J by 5 bases, and 18 bases separated the two germline ends. CDR3 bases: TGTGCCAGCAGCCCAAGGGGCTCCGTCGCGGAGACCCAGTACTTC. This gives the protein CASSPRGSVAETQYF.

This clonotype was detected a few times. V gene TRBV12-3 or TRBV12-4 combines with J gene TRBJ2-7; D not certain. V shed 1 base and J shed 0 bases, with 13 bases lying between them. This CDR3 contains 16 residues. CDR3 bases: TGTGCCAGCAGTTTAGGCGGCATCCTCTTCTCCTACGAGCAGTACTTC. Translated, it gives CASSLGGILFSYEQYF.

The genes are TRBV27 and TRBJ1-1; D remains ambiguous. Germline CDR1 and CDR2: MNHEY and SMNVEV (reference sequence). This CDR3 region has 15 residues. V lost 7 bases to trimming and J lost 2 bases, with 17 bases between them. Here the CDR3 reads CASTLDPNLNTEAFF. The CDR3 nucleotides read TGTGCCAGCACCCTGGACCCTAACCTCAACACTGAAGCTTTCTTT.

This clonotype was observed a few times. This rearrangement joins TRBV30 to TRBJ2-2, with 9 bases identical to TRBD2. Germline assignment: CDR1 GTSNPN and CDR2 SVGIG (reference sequence). The CDR3 totals 15 residues. V was clipped by 3 bases and J by 1 base; unmatched bases: 3. The CDR3 spells CAWRDSGGNTGELFF. The CDR3 bases are TGTGCCTGGAGGGATAGCGGGGGGAACACCGGGGAGCTGTTTTTT.

This rearrangement joins TRBV6-2 or TRBV6-3 to TRBJ2-7; no clear D. The V end lost 6 bases, the J end lost 5 bases, and 17 bases lay between the germline ends. The CDR3 runs 14 residues. The germline V gene has CDR1 MNHEY and CDR2 SVGEGT. This CDR3 reads CASSSPKAGHEQYF. The CDR3 DNA is TGTGCCAGCAGCAGCCCAAAGGCTGGTCACGAGCAGTACTTC.

This clonotype was counted between two and nine times. V and J are TRBV7-2 and TRBJ2-1; the D call may be TRBD1 or TRBD2 (5 bases each). V lost 9 bases to trimming and J lost 7 bases, with 10 bases between them. Germline V CDR1 and CDR2: SGHTA, FQGNSA. There are 11 residues in the CDR3. The CDR3 DNA sequence: TGTGCCAGTAGAGGGGAGAATGAGCAGTTCTTC. Translated: CASRGENEQFF. The complete variable domain, with remaining parts taken from reference TRBV7-2 and TRBJ2-1, reads GAGVSQSPSNKVTEKGKDVELRCDPISGHTALYWYRQSLGQGLEFLIYFQGNSAPDKSGLPSDRFSAERTGGSVSTLTIQRTQQEDSAVYLCASRGENEQFFGPGTRLTVL.

This clonotype has more than one count but fewer than ten. The chain links TRBV5-6 to TRBJ2-7, with D perhaps TRBD1 (5 bases). The CDR3 sequence is 13 residues long. Trimming left V 1 base short and J 6 bases short, with 11 bases between. Looked up from germline, CDR1 is SGHDT and CDR2 is YYEEEE. This CDR3 is CASSLSGLPEQYF. CDR3 nucleotides: TGTGCCAGCAGCTTGTCAGGGCTACCCGAGCAGTACTTC.